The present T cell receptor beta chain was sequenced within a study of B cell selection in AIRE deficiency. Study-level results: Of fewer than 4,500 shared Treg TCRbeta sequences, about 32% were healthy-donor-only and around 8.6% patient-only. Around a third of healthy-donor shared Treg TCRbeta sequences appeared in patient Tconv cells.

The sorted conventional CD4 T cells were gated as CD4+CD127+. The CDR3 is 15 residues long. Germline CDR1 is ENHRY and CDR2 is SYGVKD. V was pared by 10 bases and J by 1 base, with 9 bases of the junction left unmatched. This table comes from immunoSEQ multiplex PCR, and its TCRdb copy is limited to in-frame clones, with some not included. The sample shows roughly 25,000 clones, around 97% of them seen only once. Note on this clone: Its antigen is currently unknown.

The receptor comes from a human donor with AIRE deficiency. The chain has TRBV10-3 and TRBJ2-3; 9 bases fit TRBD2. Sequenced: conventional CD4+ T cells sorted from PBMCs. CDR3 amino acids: CATGALAGGTDTQYF. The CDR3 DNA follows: TGTGCCACCGGAGCACTAGCGGGTGGCACAGATACGCAGTATTTT.